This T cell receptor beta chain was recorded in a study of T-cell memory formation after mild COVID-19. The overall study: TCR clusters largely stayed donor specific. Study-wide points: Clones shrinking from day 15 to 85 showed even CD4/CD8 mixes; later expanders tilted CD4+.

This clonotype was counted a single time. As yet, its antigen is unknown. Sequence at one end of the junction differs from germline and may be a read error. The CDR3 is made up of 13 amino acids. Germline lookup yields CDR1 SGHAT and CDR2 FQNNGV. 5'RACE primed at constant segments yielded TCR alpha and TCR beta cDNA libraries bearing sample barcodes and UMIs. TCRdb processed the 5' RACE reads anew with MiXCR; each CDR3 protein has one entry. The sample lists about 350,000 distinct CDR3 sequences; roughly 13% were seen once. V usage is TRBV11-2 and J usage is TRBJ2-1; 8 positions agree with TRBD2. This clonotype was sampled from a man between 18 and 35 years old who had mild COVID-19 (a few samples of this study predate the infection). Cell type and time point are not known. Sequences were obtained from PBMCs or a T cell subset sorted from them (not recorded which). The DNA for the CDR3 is TGTGCCAGCAGTTTAGATACTGCGGGGGGAAGGTTCTTC. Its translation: CASSLDTAGGRFF.